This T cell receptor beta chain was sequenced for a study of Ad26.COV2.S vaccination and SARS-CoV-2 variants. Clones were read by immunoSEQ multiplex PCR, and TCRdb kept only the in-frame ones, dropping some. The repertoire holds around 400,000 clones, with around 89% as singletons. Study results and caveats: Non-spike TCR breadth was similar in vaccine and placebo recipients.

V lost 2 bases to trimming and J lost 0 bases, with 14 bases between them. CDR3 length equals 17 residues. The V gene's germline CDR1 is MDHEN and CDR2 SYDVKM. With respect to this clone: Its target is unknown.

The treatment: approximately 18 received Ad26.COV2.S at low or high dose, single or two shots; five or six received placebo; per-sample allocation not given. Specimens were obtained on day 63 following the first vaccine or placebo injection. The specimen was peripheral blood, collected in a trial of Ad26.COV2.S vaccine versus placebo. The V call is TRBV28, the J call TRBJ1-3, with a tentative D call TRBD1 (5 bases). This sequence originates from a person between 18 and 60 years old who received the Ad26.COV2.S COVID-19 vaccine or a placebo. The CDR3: CASSLGPGPHSGNTIYF. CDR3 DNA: TGTGCCAGCAGTTTAGGTCCGGGACCACACTCTGGAAACACCATATATTTT. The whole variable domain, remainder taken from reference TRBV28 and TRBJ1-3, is DVKVTQSSRYLVKRTGEKVFLECVQDMDHENMFWYRQDPGLGLRLIYFSYDVKMKEKGDIPEGYSVSREKKERFSLILESASTNQTSMYLCASSLGPGPHSGNTIYFGEGSWLTVV.